Listed below are T cell receptor beta chains from one sample, sequenced in a study of T cell repertoires in ileal Crohn's disease. This table comes from immunoSEQ multiplex PCR, and its TCRdb copy is limited to in-frame clones, with some not included. The table includes over 5,500 clones, 83% detected once. Sequences were obtained from ileal tissue. The receptors here all came from an adult with Crohn's disease. The CDR3 runs from the conserved cysteine through the conserved F or W. A D gene is named only where the DNA matches it firmly. The size entry is marked missing in some rows and otherwise reads once, few, many or a size class.

V gene: TRBV7-9
clone size: NA
D gene: TRBD1
J gene: TRBJ1-2
CDR3 DNA: TGTGCCAGCAGCTCGCAAAACAAGGCCGGACAGGGACTTACCTATGGCTACACCTTC
CDR3 protein: CASSSQNKAGQGLTYGYTF

V gene: TRBV18
clone size: NA
D gene: TRBD1
J gene: TRBJ1-5
CDR3 DNA: TGTGCCAGCTCACCACCGGAGGGGGCCCGCAATCAGCCCCAGCATTTT
CDR3 protein: CASSPPEGARNQPQHF

V gene: TRBV7-9
clone size: few
D gene: TRBD1
J gene: TRBJ2-4
CDR3 DNA: TGTGCCAGCAGCCTAGAGGGCAGGGGGTCCTCGTCCTTC
CDR3 protein: CASSLEGRGSSSF

V gene: TRBV7-9
clone size: NA
D gene: TRBD1
J gene: TRBJ1-1
CDR3 DNA: TGTGCCAGCCTAGGACAGGTCGCGAACACTGAAGCTTTCTTT
CDR3 protein: CASLGQVANTEAFF

V gene: TRBV18
clone size: few
D gene: NA
J gene: TRBJ1-1
CDR3 DNA: TGTGCCAGCTCACCAAAGATGAGGGGGACTGAAGCTTTCTTT
CDR3 protein: CASSPKMRGTEAFF

V gene: TRBV6-1
clone size: NA
D gene: TRBD1
J gene: TRBJ1-5
CDR3 DNA: TGTGCCAGCAGCCTAGGACAGGGCCTAAATCAGCCCCAGCATTTT
CDR3 protein: CASSLGQGLNQPQHF

V gene: TRBV18
clone size: NA
D gene: TRBD1
J gene: TRBJ2-2
CDR3 DNA: TGTGCCAGCTCACCAACCACAGGGGGGAACACCGGGGAGCTGTTTTTT
CDR3 protein: CASSPTTGGNTGELFF

V gene: TRBV4-3
clone size: NA
D gene: TRBD1
J gene: TRBJ2-5
CDR3 DNA: TGCGCCAGCAGCCAAGACTCTCACAGGGGCCAAGAGACCCAGTACTTC
CDR3 protein: CASSQDSHRGQETQYF

V gene: TRBV5-1
clone size: NA
D gene: TRBD1
J gene: TRBJ1-2
CDR3 DNA: TGCGCCAGCAGGGGGACAGGGGATGCTGGCTACACCTTC
CDR3 protein: CASRGTGDAGYTF

V gene: TRBV7-6
clone size: NA
D gene: NA
J gene: TRBJ1-4
CDR3 DNA: TGTGCCAGCAGCTTTCAGGGGCGCGGAAAACTGTTTTTT
CDR3 protein: CASSFQGRGKLFF

V gene: TRBV6-1
clone size: once
D gene: TRBD1
J gene: TRBJ1-1
CDR3 DNA: TGTGCCAGCAGTGAGGGGGTGGGACAGGGGAACACTGAAGCTTTCTTT
CDR3 protein: CASSEGVGQGNTEAFF

V gene: TRBV5-1
clone size: few
D gene: TRBD1
J gene: TRBJ2-3
CDR3 DNA: TGCGCCAGCAGTTCGCGCCGGACAGGGGGCTCGGATACGCAGTATTTT
CDR3 protein: CASSSRRTGGSDTQYF

V gene: TRBV4-1
clone size: NA
D gene: TRBD2
J gene: TRBJ2-1
CDR3 DNA: TGCGCCAGCAGCCCCCTGGGTCGCGGGAGTGAGAATGAGCAGTTCTTC
CDR3 protein: CASSPLGRGSENEQFF

V gene: TRBV18
clone size: NA
D gene: NA
J gene: TRBJ1-2
CDR3 DNA: TGTGCCAGCTCACCCCAGGGGCCGGACTATGGCTACACCTTC
CDR3 protein: CASSPQGPDYGYTF

V gene: TRBV5-1
clone size: NA
D gene: NA
J gene: TRBJ2-2
CDR3 DNA: TGCGCCAGCAGCTTGGGGCTTCACAACACCGGGGAGCTGTTTTTT
CDR3 protein: CASSLGLHNTGELFF

V gene: TRBV5-1
clone size: few
D gene: TRBD1
J gene: TRBJ1-1
CDR3 DNA: TGCGCCAGCAGCTTGGGGACAGGGTGGAGTACTGAAGCTTTCTTT
CDR3 protein: CASSLGTGWSTEAFF

V gene: TRBV10-1
clone size: NA
D gene: TRBD2
J gene: TRBJ2-3
CDR3 DNA: TGCGCCAGCAGTGATGTCGGGAGGGCCCAAACGCAGTATTTT
CDR3 protein: CASSDVGRAQTQYF

V gene: TRBV2
clone size: NA
D gene: TRBD2
J gene: TRBJ2-1
CDR3 DNA: TGTGCCAGCACCAGCGTACTAGCGGGCTACAATGAGCAGTTCTTC
CDR3 protein: CASTSVLAGYNEQFF

V gene: TRBV7-2
clone size: NA
D gene: NA
J gene: TRBJ1-1
CDR3 DNA: TGTGCCAGCAGCCAACTGAGAGGCACTGAAGCTTTCTTT
CDR3 protein: CASSQLRGTEAFF

V gene: TRBV11-2
clone size: NA
D gene: TRBD2
J gene: TRBJ2-1
CDR3 DNA: TGTGCCAGCAGCTGGACTAGCGGGAGGGCAAATGAGCAGTTCTTC
CDR3 protein: CASSWTSGRANEQFF